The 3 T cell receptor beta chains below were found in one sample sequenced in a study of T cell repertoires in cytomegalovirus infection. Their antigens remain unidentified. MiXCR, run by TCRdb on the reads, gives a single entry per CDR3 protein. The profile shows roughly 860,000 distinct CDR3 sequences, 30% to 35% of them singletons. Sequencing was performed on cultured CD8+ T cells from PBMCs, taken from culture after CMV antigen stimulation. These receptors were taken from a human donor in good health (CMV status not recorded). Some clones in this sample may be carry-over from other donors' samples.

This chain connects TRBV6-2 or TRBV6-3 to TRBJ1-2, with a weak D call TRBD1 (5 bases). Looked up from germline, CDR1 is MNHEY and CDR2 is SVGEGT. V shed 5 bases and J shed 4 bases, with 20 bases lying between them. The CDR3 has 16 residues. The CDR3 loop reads CASSLSWGDQTYGYTF. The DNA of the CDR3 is TGTGCCAGCAGTCTATCTTGGGGGGACCAGACCTATGGCTACACCTTC.

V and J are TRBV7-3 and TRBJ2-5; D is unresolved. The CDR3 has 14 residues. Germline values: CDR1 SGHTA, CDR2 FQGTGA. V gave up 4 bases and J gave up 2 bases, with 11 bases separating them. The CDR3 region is CASSWPWAQETQYF. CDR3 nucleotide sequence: TGTGCCAGCAGCTGGCCCTGGGCGCAAGAGACCCAGTACTTC.

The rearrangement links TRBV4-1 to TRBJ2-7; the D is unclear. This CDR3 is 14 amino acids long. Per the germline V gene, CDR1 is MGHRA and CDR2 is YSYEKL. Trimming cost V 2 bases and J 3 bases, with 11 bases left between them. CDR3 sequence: CASSQSPLGYEQYF. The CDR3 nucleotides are TGCGCCAGCAGCCAATCCCCGCTAGGCTACGAGCAGTACTTC.